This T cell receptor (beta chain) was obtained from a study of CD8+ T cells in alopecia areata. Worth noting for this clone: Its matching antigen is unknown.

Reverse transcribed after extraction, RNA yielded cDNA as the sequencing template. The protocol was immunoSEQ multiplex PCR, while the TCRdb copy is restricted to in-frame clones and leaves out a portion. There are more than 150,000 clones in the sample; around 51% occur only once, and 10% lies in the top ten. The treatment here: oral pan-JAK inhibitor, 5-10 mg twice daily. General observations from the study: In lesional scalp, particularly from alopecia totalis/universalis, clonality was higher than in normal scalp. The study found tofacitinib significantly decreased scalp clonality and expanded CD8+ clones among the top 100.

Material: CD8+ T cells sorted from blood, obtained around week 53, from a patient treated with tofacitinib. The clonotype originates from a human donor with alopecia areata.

The CDR3 bases are TGTGCCAGCACCACCCTGTTGGGGGGCTCCTACGAGCAGTACTTC. Its protein is CASTTLLGGSYEQYF. The V gene is TRBV27, the J gene TRBJ2-7; D possibly corresponds to TRBD2 (6 bases). The CDR3 covers 15 residues. V was clipped by 7 bases and J by 0 bases, with 16 bases between them. Germline CDR1 is MNHEY and CDR2 is SMNVEV (reference sequence).